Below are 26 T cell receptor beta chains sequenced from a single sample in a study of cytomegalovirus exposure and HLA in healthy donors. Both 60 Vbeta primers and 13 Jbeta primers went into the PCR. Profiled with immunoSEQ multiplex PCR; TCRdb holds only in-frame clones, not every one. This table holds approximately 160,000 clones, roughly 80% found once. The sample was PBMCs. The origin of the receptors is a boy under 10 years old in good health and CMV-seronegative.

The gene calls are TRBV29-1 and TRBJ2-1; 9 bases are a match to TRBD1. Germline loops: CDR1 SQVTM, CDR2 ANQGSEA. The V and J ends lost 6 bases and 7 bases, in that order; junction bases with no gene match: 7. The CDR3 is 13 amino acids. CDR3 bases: TGCAGCGTGACTGAACAGGGGGCAAATGAGCAGTTCTTC. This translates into CSVTEQGANEQFF.

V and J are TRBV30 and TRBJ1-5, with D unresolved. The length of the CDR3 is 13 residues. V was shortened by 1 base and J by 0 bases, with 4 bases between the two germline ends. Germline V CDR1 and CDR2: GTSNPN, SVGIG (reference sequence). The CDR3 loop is CAWSDHSNQPQHF. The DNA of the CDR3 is TGTGCCTGGAGTGATCATAGCAATCAGCCCCAGCATTTT.

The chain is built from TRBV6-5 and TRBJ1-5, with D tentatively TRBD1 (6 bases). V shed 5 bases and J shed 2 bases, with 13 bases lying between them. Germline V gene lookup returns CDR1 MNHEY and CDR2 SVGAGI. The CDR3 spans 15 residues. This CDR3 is CASSLTGFGNQPQHF. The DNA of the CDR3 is TGTGCCAGCAGTCTTACAGGGTTTGGCAATCAGCCCCAGCATTTT.

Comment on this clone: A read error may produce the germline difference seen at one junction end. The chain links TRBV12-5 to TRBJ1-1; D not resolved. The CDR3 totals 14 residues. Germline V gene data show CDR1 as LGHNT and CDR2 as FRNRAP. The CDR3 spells CVSGLVGAGTEAFF. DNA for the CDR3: TGTGTTAGTGGTCTGGTGGGAGCGGGCACTGAAGCTTTCTTT.

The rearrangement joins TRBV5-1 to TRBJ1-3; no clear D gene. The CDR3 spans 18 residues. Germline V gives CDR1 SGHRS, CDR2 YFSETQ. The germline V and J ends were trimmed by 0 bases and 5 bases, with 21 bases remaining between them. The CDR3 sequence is CASSLEGSGGRWRNTIYF. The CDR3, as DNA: TGCGCCAGCAGCTTGGAGGGCAGTGGAGGCCGATGGCGAAACACCATATATTTT.

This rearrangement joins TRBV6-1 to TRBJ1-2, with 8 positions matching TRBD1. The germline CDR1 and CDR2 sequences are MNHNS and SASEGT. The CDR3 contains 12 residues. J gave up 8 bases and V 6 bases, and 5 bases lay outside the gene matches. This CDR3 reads CASRPGGYGYTF. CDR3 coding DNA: TGTGCCAGCAGGCCAGGGGGCTACGGCTACACCTTC.

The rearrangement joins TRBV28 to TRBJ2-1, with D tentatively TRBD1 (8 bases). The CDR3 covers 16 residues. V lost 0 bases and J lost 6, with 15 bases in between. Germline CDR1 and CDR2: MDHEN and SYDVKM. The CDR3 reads CASSLWSTGEGNEQFF. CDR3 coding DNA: TGTGCCAGCAGTTTATGGTCGACAGGGGAGGGCAATGAGCAGTTCTTC. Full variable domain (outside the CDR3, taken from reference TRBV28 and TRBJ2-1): DVKVTQSSRYLVKRTGEKVFLECVQDMDHENMFWYRQDPGLGLRLIYFSYDVKMKEKGDIPEGYSVSREKKERFSLILESASTNQTSMYLCASSLWSTGEGNEQFFGPGTRLTVL.

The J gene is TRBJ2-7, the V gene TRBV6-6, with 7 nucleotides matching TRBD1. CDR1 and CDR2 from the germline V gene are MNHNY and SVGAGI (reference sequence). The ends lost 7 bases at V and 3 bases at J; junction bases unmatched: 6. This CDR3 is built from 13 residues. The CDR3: CASTRGLRYEQYF. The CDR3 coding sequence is TGTGCCAGCACTAGGGGGCTCCGCTACGAGCAGTACTTC.

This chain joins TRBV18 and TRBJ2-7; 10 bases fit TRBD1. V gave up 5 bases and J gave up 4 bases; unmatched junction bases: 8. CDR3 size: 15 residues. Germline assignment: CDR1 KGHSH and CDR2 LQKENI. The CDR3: CASSSPGQGIYEQYF. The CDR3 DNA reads TGTGCCAGCTCAAGTCCGGGACAGGGGATTTACGAGCAGTACTTC. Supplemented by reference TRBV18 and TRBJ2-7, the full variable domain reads NAGVMQNPRHLVRRRGQEARLRCSPMKGHSHVYWYRQLPEEGLKFMVYLQKENIIDESGMPKERFSAEFPKEGPSILRIQQVVRGDSAAYFCASSSPGQGIYEQYFGPGTRLTVT.

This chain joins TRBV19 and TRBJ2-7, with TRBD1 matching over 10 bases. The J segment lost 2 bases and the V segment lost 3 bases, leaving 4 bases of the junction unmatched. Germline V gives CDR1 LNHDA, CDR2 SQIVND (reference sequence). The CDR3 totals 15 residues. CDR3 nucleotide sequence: TGTGCCAGTAGTATTCCGGGACAGGGGCCCTACGAGCAGTACTTC. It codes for CASSIPGQGPYEQYF.

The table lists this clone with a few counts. CDR3 coding DNA: TGCAGCGTTGAGAGGACGAACACCGGGGAGCTGTTTTTT. Protein product: CSVERTNTGELFF. The chain combines TRBV29-1 with TRBJ2-2; D not resolved. CDR1 is SQVTM and CDR2 is ANQGSEA in the germline V gene. The length of the CDR3 is 13 residues. Trimming left V 3 bases short and J 0 bases short, with 5 bases between.

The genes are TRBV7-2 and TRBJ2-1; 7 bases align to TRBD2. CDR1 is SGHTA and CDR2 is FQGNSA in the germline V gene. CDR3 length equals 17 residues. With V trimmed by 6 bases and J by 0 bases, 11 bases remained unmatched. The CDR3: CASRSRQGLDSYNEQFF. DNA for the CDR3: TGTGCCAGCAGATCGAGACAAGGACTAGACTCCTACAATGAGCAGTTCTTC. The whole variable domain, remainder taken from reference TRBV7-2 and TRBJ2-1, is GAGVSQSPSNKVTEKGKDVELRCDPISGHTALYWYRQSLGQGLEFLIYFQGNSAPDKSGLPSDRFSAERTGGSVSTLTIQRTQQEDSAVYLCASRSRQGLDSYNEQFFGPGTRLTVL.

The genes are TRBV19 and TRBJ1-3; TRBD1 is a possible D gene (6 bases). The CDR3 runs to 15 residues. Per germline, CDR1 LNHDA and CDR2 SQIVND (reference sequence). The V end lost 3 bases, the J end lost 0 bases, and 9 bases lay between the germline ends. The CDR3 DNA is TGTGCCAGTAGTATGGACAGTTTCTCTGGAAACACCATATATTTT. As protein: CASSMDSFSGNTIYF.

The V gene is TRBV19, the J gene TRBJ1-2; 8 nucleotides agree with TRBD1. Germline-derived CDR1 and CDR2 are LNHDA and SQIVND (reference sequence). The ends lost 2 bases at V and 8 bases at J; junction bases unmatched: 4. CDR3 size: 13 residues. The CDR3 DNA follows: TGTGCCAGTAGTATAACGGACAGGGACGGCTACACCTTC. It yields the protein CASSITDRDGYTF.

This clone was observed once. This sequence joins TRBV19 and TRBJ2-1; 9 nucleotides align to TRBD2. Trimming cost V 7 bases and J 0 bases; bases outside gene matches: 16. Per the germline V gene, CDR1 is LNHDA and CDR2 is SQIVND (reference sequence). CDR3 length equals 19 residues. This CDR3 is CASTMTSGLNRISYNEQFF. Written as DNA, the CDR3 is TGTGCCAGTACCATGACTAGCGGTCTAAACCGTATCTCCTACAATGAGCAGTTCTTC.

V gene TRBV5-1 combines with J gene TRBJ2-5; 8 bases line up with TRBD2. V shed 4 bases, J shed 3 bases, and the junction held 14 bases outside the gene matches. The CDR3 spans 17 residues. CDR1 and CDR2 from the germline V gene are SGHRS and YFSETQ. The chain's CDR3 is CASSVGGQAGVKETQYF. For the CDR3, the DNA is TGCGCCAGCAGCGTTGGGGGTCAAGCGGGAGTGAAAGAGACCCAGTACTTC. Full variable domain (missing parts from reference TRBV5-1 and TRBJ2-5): KAGVTQTPRYLIKTRGQQVTLSCSPISGHRSVSWYQQTPGQGLQFLFEYFSETQRNKGNFPGRFSGRQFSNSRSEMNVSTLELGDSALYLCASSVGGQAGVKETQYFGPGTRLLVL.

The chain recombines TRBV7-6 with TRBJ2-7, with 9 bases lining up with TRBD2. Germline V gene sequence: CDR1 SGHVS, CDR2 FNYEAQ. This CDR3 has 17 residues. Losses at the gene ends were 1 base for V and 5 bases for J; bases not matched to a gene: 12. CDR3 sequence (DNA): TGTGCCAGCAGCTTAGGTTTCCCCAGCGGGAGGTTGAACGAGCAGTACTTC. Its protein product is CASSLGFPSGRLNEQYF.

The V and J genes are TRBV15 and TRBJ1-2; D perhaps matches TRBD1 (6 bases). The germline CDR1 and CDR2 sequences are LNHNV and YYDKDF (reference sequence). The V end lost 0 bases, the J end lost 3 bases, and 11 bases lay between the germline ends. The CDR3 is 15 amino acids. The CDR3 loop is CATSRDVRGDYGYTF. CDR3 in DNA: TGTGCCACCAGCAGAGATGTCAGGGGAGACTATGGCTACACCTTC.

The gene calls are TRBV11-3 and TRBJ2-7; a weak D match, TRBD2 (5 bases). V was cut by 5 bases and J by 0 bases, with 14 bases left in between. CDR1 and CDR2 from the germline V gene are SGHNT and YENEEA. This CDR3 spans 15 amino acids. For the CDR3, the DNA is TGTGCCAGCAGCCCCACCGACTATCTCTCCTACGAGCAGTACTTC. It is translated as CASSPTDYLSYEQYF. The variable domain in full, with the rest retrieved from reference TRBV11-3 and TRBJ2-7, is EAGVVQSPRYKIIEKKQPVAFWCNPISGHNTLYWYLQNLGQGPELLIRYENEEAVDDSQLPKDRFSAERLKGVDSTLKIQPAELGDSAVYLCASSPTDYLSYEQYFGPGTRLTVT.

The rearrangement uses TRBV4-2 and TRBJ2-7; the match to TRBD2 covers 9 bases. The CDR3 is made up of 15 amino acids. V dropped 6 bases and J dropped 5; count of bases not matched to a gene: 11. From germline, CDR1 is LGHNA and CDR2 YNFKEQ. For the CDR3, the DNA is TGTGCCAGCAGGATCTCTAGCGGGACTCGCGACGAGCAGTACTTC. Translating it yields CASRISSGTRDEQYF.

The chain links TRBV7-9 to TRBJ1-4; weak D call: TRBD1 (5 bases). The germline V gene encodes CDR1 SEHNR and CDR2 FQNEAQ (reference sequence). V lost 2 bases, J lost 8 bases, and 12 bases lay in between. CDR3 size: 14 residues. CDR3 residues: CASSLRGRREKLFF. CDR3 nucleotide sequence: TGTGCCAGCAGCTTACGGGGGAGGCGGGAAAAACTGTTTTTT. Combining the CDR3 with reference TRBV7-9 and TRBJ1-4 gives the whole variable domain DTGVSQNPRHKITKRGQNVTFRCDPISEHNRLYWYRQTLGQGPEFLTYFQNEAQLEKSRLLSDRFSAERPKGSFSTLEIQRTEQGDSAMYLCASSLRGRREKLFFGSGTQLSVL.

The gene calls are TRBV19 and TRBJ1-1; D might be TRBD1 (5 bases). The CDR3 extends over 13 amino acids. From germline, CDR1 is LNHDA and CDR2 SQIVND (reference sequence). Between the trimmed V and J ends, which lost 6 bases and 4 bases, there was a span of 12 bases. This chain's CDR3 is CASSQGRGTEAFF. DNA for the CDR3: TGTGCCAGTAGCCAGGGAAGGGGCACTGAAGCTTTCTTT.

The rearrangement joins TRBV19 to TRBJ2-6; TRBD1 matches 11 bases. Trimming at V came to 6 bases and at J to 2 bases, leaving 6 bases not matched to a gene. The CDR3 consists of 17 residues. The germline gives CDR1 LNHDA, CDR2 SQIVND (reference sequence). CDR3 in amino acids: CASSPGQGAAGANVLTF. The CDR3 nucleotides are TGTGCCAGTAGCCCCGGACAGGGGGCGGCTGGGGCCAACGTCCTGACTTTC.

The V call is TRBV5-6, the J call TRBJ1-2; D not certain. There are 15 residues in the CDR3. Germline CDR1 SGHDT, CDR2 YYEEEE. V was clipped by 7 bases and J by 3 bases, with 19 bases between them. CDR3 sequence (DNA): TGTGCCAGCGGAGGAATGGACCGGCGCTACTATGGCTACACCTTC. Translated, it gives CASGGMDRRYYGYTF.

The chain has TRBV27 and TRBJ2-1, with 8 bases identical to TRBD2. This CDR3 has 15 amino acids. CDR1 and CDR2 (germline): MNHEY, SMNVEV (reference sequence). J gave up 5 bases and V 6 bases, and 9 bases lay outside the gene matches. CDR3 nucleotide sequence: TGTGCCAGCAGCTCTAGCGGGTCATTGCACAATGAGCAGTTCTTC. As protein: CASSSSGSLHNEQFF.

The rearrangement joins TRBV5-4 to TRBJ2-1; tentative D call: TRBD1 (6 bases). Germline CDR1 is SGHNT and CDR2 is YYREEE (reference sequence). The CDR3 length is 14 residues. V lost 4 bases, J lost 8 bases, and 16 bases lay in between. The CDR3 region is CASSAATRGDEQFF. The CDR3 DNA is TGTGCCAGCAGCGCCGCTACCAGGGGAGATGAGCAGTTCTTC.